Below, 9 T cell receptor beta chains from the same sample are listed, as sequenced in a study of Graves' ophthalmopathy and Graves' hyperthyroidism (dated 2018 in TCRdb). This sample was sequenced with an Illumina HiSeq 2000. For repertoire sequencing, TCR beta CDR3 regions were amplified from RNA transcripts. A first-round RT-PCR used HTBI primers with the Qiagen OneStep RT-PCR kit, followed by a second-round multiplex PCR, size selection and purification. TCRdb took the public reads, trimmed them with fastp at Q25, ran MiXCR for clone calling and kept in-frame beta chains. Every distinct CDR3 protein forms one entry, paired with its most common genes and DNA. The table for this sample lists some 160,000 distinct CDR3 sequences; roughly two fifths of them were counted only once. Together, the top ten hold less than 9.5% of the sample. Sequencing was done on a sample of peripheral blood. These receptors all come from a man aged 30 to 39 with Graves' ophthalmopathy. Donor details come from another sample of the same person, matched by shared clones.

This clonotype was recorded at least ten times. This rearrangement joins TRBV27 to TRBJ1-5; no definite D call. V was cut by 2 bases and J by 9 bases, with 17 bases left in between. The V gene's germline CDR1 is MNHEY and CDR2 SMNVEV (reference sequence). This CDR3 is 15 amino acids long. As DNA, the CDR3 is TGTGCCAGCAGTTTACTGGACGGAAGCGGGCGGCCCCAGCATTTT. Its translation is CASSLLDGSGRPQHF.

At least ten counts were recorded for this clonotype. The J gene is TRBJ2-5, the V gene TRBV12-3 or TRBV12-4; no clear D gene. The ends were cut back, 3 bases at V and 5 bases at J, with 13 bases in the middle. The CDR3 loop spans 14 amino acids. The CDR3 here is CASSFRVGGETQYF. CDR3 DNA: TGTGCCAGCAGTTTTAGGGTCGGCGGCGAGACCCAGTACTTC.

This chain links TRBV14 with TRBJ2-7; no clear D. CDR3 length: 12 amino acids. V lost 3 bases, J lost 4 bases, and 7 bases lay in between. Germline V gene sequence: CDR1 SGHDN, CDR2 FVKESK. CDR3 coding DNA: TGTGCCAGCAGCCATGTTTGGTACGAGCAGTACTTC. Amino acids: CASSHVWYEQYF.

The V call is TRBV2, the J call TRBJ2-2, with D maybe TRBD1 (6 bases). Germline assignment: CDR1 SNHLY and CDR2 FYNNEI. The CDR3 is made up of 14 amino acids. With 1 base removed from V and 6 bases from J, the gap between germline ends came to 9 bases. As DNA, the CDR3 is TGTGCCAGCAGTGAAGGGGACAAAGCCGGGGAGCTGTTTTTT. It specifies CASSEGDKAGELFF.

This clonotype was detected many times. The rearrangement links TRBV3-1 to TRBJ2-7, with D possibly TRBD2 on 5 matching bases. Germline CDR1 and CDR2: LGHDT and YNNKEL (reference sequence). Trimming removed 4 bases at V and 2 bases at J, with 12 bases between. The CDR3 loop spans 14 amino acids. CDR3 DNA: TGTGCCAGCAGCCCCCGCGGGTACGCCTACGAGCAGTACTTC. It codes for CASSPRGYAYEQYF.

This chain links TRBV6-5 with TRBJ1-1; unclear D gene. V was cut by 8 bases and J by 1 base, with 14 bases left in between. The CDR3 spans 14 residues. Germline values: CDR1 MNHEY, CDR2 SVGAGI. The DNA of the CDR3 is TGTGCCAGCGAGTTGAACGGAGAGAACACTGAAGCTTTCTTT. Protein: CASELNGENTEAFF.

This clonotype was picked up many times. The J gene is TRBJ2-7, the V gene TRBV18; D tentatively reads TRBD1 or TRBD2 (5 bases each). The germline V gene has CDR1 KGHSH and CDR2 LQKENI. V was clipped by 0 bases and J by 6 bases, with 6 bases between them. CDR3 size: 12 residues. The CDR3 region has the DNA TGTGCCAGCTCACCACCCGGGGCCGAGCAGTACTTC. Its translation: CASSPPGAEQYF.

The table lists this clonotype with many counts. This chain joins TRBV11-2 and TRBJ2-7, with D possibly being TRBD1 or TRBD2 (7 bases each). Trimming stripped 4 bases from V and 1 base from J, with 17 bases between. The CDR3 is made up of 16 amino acids. Germline assignment: CDR1 SGHAT and CDR2 FQNNGV. The CDR3 region is CASSSGGLAESYEQYF. CDR3 coding DNA: TGTGCCAGCAGCTCAGGGGGGCTAGCGGAATCCTACGAGCAGTACTTC.

This clonotype was found many times. J is TRBJ2-5 and V is TRBV28, with 11 nucleotides matching TRBD2. The CDR3 covers 16 residues. Germline V gene data show CDR1 as MDHEN and CDR2 as SYDVKM. V shed 1 base, J shed 2 bases, and the junction held 3 bases outside the gene matches. CDR3 bases: TGTGCCAGCAGTTTATACGGGACTAGCGGACAAGAGACCCAGTACTTC. Residues: CASSLYGTSGQETQYF.